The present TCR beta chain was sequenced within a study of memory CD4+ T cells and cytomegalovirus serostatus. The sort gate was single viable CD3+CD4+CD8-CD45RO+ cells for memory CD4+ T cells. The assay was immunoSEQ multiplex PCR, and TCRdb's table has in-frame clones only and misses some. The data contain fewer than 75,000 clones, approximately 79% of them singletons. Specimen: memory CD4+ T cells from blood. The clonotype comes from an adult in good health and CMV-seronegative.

CDR3 sequence reads: CASILGGNTEAFF. The DNA for the CDR3 is TGTGCCAGCATCCTAGGGGGGAACACTGAAGCTTTCTTT. This chain connects TRBV2 to TRBJ1-1, with D perhaps matching TRBD1 (6 bases). The CDR3 is 13 amino acids. The V and J ends lost 7 bases and 1 base respectively, with 10 bases between them. Germline-derived CDR1 and CDR2 are SNHLY and FYNNEI.